This is a list of T cell receptor beta chains from one sample in a study of cytomegalovirus exposure and HLA in healthy donors. Data came from immunoSEQ multiplex PCR; TCRdb stores just in-frame clones and leaves some out. The repertoire holds 65,000 to 85,000 clones, with under 85% as singletons. The sequenced sample was PBMCs. The origin of the receptors is a woman aged 40 to 55 in good health and CMV-seropositive. CDR3s include the opening cysteine and the closing phenylalanine or tryptophan. Each record gives: clone size, J gene, V gene, D gene, CDR3 protein, CDR3 DNA. A D gene is named only where the DNA matches it firmly. Some rows have no size entry. The others give once, few or many, or a class for an expanded clone.

. | TRBJ2-1 | TRBV2 | . | CASTVGVGNEQFF | TGTGCCAGTACCGTCGGGGTAGGCAATGAGCAGTTCTTC
. | TRBJ2-1 | TRBV6-5 | TRBD2 | CATTMTSGTGNEQFF | TGTGCCACCACCATGACTAGCGGGACTGGCAATGAGCAGTTCTTC
. | TRBJ2-1 | TRBV11-2 | TRBD2 | CASSLVRGGNEQFF | TGTGCCAGCAGCTTAGTGCGGGGGGGCAATGAGCAGTTCTTC
. | TRBJ1-2 | TRBV28 | . | CASSLSGRLEMYGYTF | TGTGCCAGCAGTTTATCTGGCAGACTGGAAATGTATGGCTACACCTTC
. | TRBJ2-1 | TRBV2 | . | CASSEGQVRLGEQFF | TGTGCCAGCAGTGAAGGACAGGTGCGGTTAGGTGAGCAGTTCTTC
few | TRBJ2-1 | TRBV30 | . | CAWSVRNEQFF | TGTGCCTGGAGTGTGCGGAATGAGCAGTTCTTC
once | TRBJ2-5 | TRBV5-6 | TRBD2 | CASSLASGGPGETQYF | TGTGCCAGCAGCTTGGCTTCGGGGGGGCCAGGGGAGACCCAGTACTTC
. | TRBJ2-7 | TRBV29-1 | TRBD1 | CSVKGGQGAVGEQYF | TGCAGCGTCAAGGGGGGACAGGGGGCGGTCGGCGAGCAGTACTTC
few | TRBJ1-1 | TRBV2 | TRBD1 | CASSEWDRYTEAFF | TGTGCCAGCAGTGAATGGGACAGATACACTGAAGCTTTCTTT
. | TRBJ1-5 | TRBV2 | . | CASRREGNQPQHF | TGTGCCAGCAGAAGGGAGGGTAATCAGCCCCAGCATTTT
. | TRBJ1-1 | TRBV28 | . | CASSLFGGNTEAFF | TGTGCCAGCAGTTTATTCGGGGGGAACACTGAAGCTTTCTTT
few | TRBJ1-4 | TRBV14 | TRBD1 | CASSQRTGGDEKLFF | TGTGCCAGCAGCCAACGGACAGGGGGCGATGAAAAACTGTTTTTT
. | TRBJ2-7 | TRBV28 | TRBD1 | CASSSTGTGQYEQYF | TGTGCCAGCAGTTCGACCGGGACAGGCCAATACGAGCAGTACTTC
. | TRBJ1-1 | TRBV2 | TRBD1 | CASARDSTRGGGGAEAFF | TGTGCCAGCGCCAGGGACAGCACGCGAGGGGGAGGTGGCGCTGAAGCTTTCTTT
. | TRBJ2-7 | TRBV27 | TRBD2 | CATRIRAGVNYEQYF | TGTGCCACCCGTATCCGGGCGGGAGTGAACTACGAGCAGTACTTC
few | TRBJ2-5 | TRBV6-5 | . | CASSHTAETQYF | TGTGCCAGCAGTCATACAGCAGAGACCCAGTACTTC